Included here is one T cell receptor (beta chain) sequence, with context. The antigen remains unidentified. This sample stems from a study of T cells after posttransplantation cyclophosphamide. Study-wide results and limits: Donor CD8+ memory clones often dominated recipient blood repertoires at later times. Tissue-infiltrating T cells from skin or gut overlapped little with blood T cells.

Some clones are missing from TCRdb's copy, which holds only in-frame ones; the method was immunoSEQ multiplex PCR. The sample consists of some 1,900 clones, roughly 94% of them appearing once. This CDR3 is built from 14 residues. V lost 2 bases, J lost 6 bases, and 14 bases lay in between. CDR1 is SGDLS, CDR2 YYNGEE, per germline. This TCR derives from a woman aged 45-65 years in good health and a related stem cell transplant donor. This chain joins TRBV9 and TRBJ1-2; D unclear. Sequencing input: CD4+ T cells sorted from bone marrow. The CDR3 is CASSVPASGDGYTF. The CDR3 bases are TGTGCCAGCAGCGTTCCGGCCAGCGGGGATGGCTACACCTTC. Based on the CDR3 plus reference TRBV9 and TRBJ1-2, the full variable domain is DSGVTQTPKHLITATGQRVTLRCSPRSGDLSVYWYQQSLDQGLQFLIQYYNGEERAKGNILERFSAQQFPDLHSELNLSSLELGDSALYFCASSVPASGDGYTFGSGTRLTVV.